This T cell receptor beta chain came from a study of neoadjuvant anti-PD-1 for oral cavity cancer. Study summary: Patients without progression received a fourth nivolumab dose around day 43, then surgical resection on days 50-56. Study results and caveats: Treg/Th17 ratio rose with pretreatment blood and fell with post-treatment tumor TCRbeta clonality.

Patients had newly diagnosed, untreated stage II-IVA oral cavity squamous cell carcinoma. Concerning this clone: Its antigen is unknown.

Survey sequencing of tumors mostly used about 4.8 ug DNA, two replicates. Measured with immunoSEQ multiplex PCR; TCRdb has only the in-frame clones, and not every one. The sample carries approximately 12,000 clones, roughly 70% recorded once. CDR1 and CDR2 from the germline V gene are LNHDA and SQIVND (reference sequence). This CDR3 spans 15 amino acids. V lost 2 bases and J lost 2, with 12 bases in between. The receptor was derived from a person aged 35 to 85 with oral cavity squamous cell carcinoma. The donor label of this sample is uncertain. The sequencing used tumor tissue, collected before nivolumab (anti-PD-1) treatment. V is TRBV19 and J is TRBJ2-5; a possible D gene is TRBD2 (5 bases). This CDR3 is CASSIFPGIQETQYF. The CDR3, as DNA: TGTGCCAGTAGTATATTTCCCGGGATTCAAGAGACCCAGTACTTC.